What follows are 12 T cell receptor beta chains derived from one specimen sequenced in a study of cytomegalovirus exposure and HLA in healthy donors. Both 60 Vbeta primers and 13 Jbeta primers went into the PCR. Profiled with immunoSEQ multiplex PCR; TCRdb holds only in-frame clones, not every one. The sample has about 140,000 clones; 73% are singletons. The specimen sequenced was PBMCs. Receptors were obtained from a woman between 35 and 50 years old in good health and CMV-seronegative.

The chain links TRBV12-2 to TRBJ2-7; the DNA was not compared with TRBD2, the D call given in the table. TRBV12-2 is shown as a pseudogene. This CDR3 region has 12 residues. The CDR3 reads CASRLVNYEQYV. The CDR3 bases are TGTGCAAGTCGCTTAGTAAACTACGAGCAGTACGTC.

This rearrangement joins TRBV19 to TRBJ1-2; D possibly corresponds to TRBD1 (6 bases). V lost 9 bases, J lost 1 base, and 21 bases lay in between. This CDR3 is built from 16 residues. Germline assignment: CDR1 LNHDA and CDR2 SQIVND (reference sequence). The CDR3 nucleotides are TGTGCCAGGGATCGGGACACCGACCTCCTTAACTATGGCTACACCTTC. Translated, it gives CARDRDTDLLNYGYTF. Together with reference TRBV19 and TRBJ1-2, the CDR3 gives the full variable domain: DGGITQSPKYLFRKEGQNVTLSCEQNLNHDAMYWYRQDPGQGLRLIYYSQIVNDFQKGDIAEGYSVSREKKESFPLTVTSAQKNPTAFYLCARDRDTDLLNYGYTFGSGTRLTVV.

The CDR3 region has the DNA TGTGCCAGCAGCTTAGATGGCGGGGTGGGTACGCAGTATTTT. Encoded protein: CASSLDGGVGTQYF. The chain links TRBV7-9 to TRBJ2-3; a possible D gene is TRBD2 (6 bases). The length of the CDR3 is 14 residues. Germline loops: CDR1 SEHNR, CDR2 FQNEAQ (reference sequence). The V end was cut by 1 base, the J end by 8 bases, with 13 bases between.

A few counts support this clone. The chain recombines TRBV5-1 with TRBJ2-3; possibly TRBD2 for D (6 bases). Germline assignment: CDR1 SGHRS and CDR2 YFSETQ. V lost 3 bases and J lost 0, with 14 bases in between. This CDR3 spans 16 amino acids. The CDR3 DNA reads as TGCGCCAGCAGCTCGGGACTGGGGCTCAGCACAGATACGCAGTATTTT. This gives the protein CASSSGLGLSTDTQYF.

This chain links TRBV7-6 with TRBJ1-1; D gene uncertain. V lost 2 bases and J lost 4, with 17 bases in between. The CDR3 is 16 residues long. Germline CDR1 reads SGHVS; CDR2 reads FNYEAQ. CDR3 DNA sequence: TGTGCCAGCAGCTTAATAACGGCGGGGAGTGGCACTGAAGCTTTCTTT. Its translation is CASSLITAGSGTEAFF.

This clone has just a few counts. The chain uses TRBV7-9 and TRBJ1-4; 8 bases line up with TRBD1. The CDR3 contains 17 residues. CDR1 SEHNR and CDR2 FQNEAQ come from the germline V gene (reference sequence). V lost 1 base and J lost 8; bases outside the gene matches: 12. Here the CDR3 reads CASSLERPGQGEEKLFF. CDR3 DNA sequence: TGTGCCAGCAGCTTAGAGAGGCCTGGACAGGGCGAGGAAAAACTGTTTTTT. Variable domain in full (rest from reference TRBV7-9 and TRBJ1-4): DTGVSQNPRHKITKRGQNVTFRCDPISEHNRLYWYRQTLGQGPEFLTYFQNEAQLEKSRLLSDRFSAERPKGSFSTLEIQRTEQGDSAMYLCASSLERPGQGEEKLFFGSGTQLSVL.

The rearrangement links TRBV9 to TRBJ1-6; D is perhaps TRBD1 (5 bases). The CDR3 is 15 residues long. V was shortened by 0 bases and J by 9 bases, with 13 bases between the two germline ends. CDR1 and CDR2 from the germline V gene are SGDLS and YYNGEE. The CDR3 nucleotides are TGTGCCAGCAGCGTAGCGGGGGACTGGAGTTCACCCCTCCACTTT. Its protein is CASSVAGDWSSPLHF.

The chain couples TRBV28 to TRBJ2-5; 10 bases match TRBD1. The CDR3 has 19 amino acids. Trimming at V came to 2 bases and at J to 2 bases, leaving 14 bases not matched to a gene. The germline CDR1 and CDR2 sequences are MDHEN and SYDVKM. This chain's CDR3 is CASSLRGQGIAGLQETQYF. Here the CDR3 DNA reads TGTGCCAGCAGTTTACGGGGACAGGGGATAGCGGGCCTACAAGAGACCCAGTACTTC.

The rearrangement uses TRBV6-6 and TRBJ2-1, with 9 bases aligning to TRBD1. The J segment lost 9 bases and the V segment lost 7 bases, leaving 16 bases of the junction unmatched. The CDR3 length is 16 residues. The germline CDR1 and CDR2 sequences are MNHNY and SVGAGI (reference sequence). The CDR3 bases are TGTGCCAGCACCCTCACCCCGGGACAGGGTATTACTGAGCAGTTCTTC. The encoded protein is CASTLTPGQGITEQFF.

The chain links TRBV7-9 to TRBJ2-2, with TRBD1 identical over 8 bases. Germline V gives CDR1 SEHNR, CDR2 FQNEAQ (reference sequence). Trimming cost V 6 bases and J 5 bases; bases outside gene matches: 5. This CDR3 is 14 amino acids long. As DNA, the CDR3 is TGTGCCAGCAGGTCGCAGGGGGCGACCGGGGAGCTGTTTTTT. Translation: CASRSQGATGELFF. The variable domain in full, with the rest retrieved from reference TRBV7-9 and TRBJ2-2, is DTGVSQNPRHKITKRGQNVTFRCDPISEHNRLYWYRQTLGQGPEFLTYFQNEAQLEKSRLLSDRFSAERPKGSFSTLEIQRTEQGDSAMYLCASRSQGATGELFFGEGSRLTVL.

The DNA of the CDR3 is TGTGCCAGCAGCCCAGGGACTACTTGGGATGAGCAGTTCTTC. Protein: CASSPGTTWDEQFF. This chain joins TRBV28 and TRBJ2-1; 7 nucleotides line up with TRBD2. Germline V gives CDR1 MDHEN, CDR2 SYDVKM. The CDR3 runs 14 residues. The ends lost 6 bases at V and 8 bases at J; junction bases unmatched: 10.

This sequence joins TRBV27 and TRBJ1-1; TRBD1 matches at 9 bases. V was clipped by 1 base and J by 2 bases; unmatched bases: 8. The CDR3 consists of 17 residues. Germline V gene data show CDR1 as MNHEY and CDR2 as SMNVEV (reference sequence). The CDR3 nucleotides are TGTGCCAGCAGTTTATTCCAACAGGGGGCTAAAAACACTGAAGCTTTCTTT. It specifies CASSLFQQGAKNTEAFF.